This TCR beta chain was documented in a study of cytomegalovirus exposure and HLA in healthy donors. Study-level information: The 110 million or so unique TCR beta sequences, from roughly 180 million T cells, were found by an earlier analysis. Assignment to the Caucasian-associated ancestry cluster applied to less than 85% of the 350 to 500 genotyped donors.

This CDR3 has 15 amino acids. CDR1 is SGHRS, CDR2 YFSETQ, per germline. The V gene lost 0 bases and the J gene lost 4 bases, with 10 bases spanning the gap. All the people who gave samples were healthy bone marrow donors. Primers: 60 Vbeta forward and 13 Jbeta reverse. Some clones are missing from TCRdb's copy, which holds only in-frame ones; the method was immunoSEQ multiplex PCR. The sample lists some 140,000 clones; over 70% were seen once. This TCR was sampled from a man aged 25 to 40 in good health and CMV-seronegative. The chain links TRBV5-1 to TRBJ2-2, with D unresolved. Sequencing was done on a sample of PBMCs. CDR3: CASSLGAQSTGELFF. CDR3 in DNA: TGCGCCAGCAGCTTGGGGGCACAGAGCACCGGGGAGCTGTTTTTT. Full variable domain (outside the CDR3, taken from reference TRBV5-1 and TRBJ2-2): KAGVTQTPRYLIKTRGQQVTLSCSPISGHRSVSWYQQTPGQGLQFLFEYFSETQRNKGNFPGRFSGRQFSNSRSEMNVSTLELGDSALYLCASSLGAQSTGELFFGEGSRLTVL.